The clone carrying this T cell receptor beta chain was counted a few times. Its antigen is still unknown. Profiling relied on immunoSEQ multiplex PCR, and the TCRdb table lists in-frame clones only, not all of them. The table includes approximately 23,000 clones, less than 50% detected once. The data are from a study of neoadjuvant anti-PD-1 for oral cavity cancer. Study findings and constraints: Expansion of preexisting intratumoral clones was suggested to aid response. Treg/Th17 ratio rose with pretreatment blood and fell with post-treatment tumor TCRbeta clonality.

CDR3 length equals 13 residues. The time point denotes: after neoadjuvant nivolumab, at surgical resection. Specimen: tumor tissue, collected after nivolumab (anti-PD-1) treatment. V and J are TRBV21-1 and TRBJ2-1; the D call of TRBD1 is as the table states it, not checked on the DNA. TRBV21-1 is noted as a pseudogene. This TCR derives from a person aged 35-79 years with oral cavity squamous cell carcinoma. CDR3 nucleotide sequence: TGTGCCAGCAGCGAAAAAAGGGGCCGTGAGCAGTTCTTC. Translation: CASSEKRGREQFF.